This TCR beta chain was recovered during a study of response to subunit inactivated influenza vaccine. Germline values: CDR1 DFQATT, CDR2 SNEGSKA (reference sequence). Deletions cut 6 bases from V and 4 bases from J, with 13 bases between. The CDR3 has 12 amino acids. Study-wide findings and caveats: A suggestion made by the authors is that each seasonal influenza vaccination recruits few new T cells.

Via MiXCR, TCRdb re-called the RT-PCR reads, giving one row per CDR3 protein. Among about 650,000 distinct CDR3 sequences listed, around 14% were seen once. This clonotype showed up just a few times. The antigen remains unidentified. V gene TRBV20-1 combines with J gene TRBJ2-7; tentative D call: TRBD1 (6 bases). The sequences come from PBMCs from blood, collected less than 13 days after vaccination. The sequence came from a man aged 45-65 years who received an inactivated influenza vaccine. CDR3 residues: CSAGTSAYEQYF. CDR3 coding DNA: TGCAGTGCGGGGACATCCGCATACGAGCAGTACTTC.